This T cell receptor beta chain derives from a study of cytomegalovirus exposure and HLA in healthy donors. Notes on the study in general: CMV antigen specificity was confirmed in vitro for a few CMV-associated chains. Despite most TCR sequences being rare, some public TCRs occurred in many donors. Roughly even sequencing depth across donors was the assumption behind the presence/absence analyses.

Germline V gives CDR1 SSHAT, CDR2 FNYEAQ (reference sequence). The ends lost 4 bases at V and 2 bases at J; junction bases unmatched: 10. The CDR3 has 17 residues. As concerns this clone: Its target is unknown.

The PCR made use of 60 Vbeta and 13 Jbeta primers. Generated by immunoSEQ multiplex PCR, the TCRdb table keeps only in-frame clones and is missing some. This sample has about 120,000 clones, with around 60% found just once. The rearrangement links TRBV7-7 to TRBJ2-5, with 10 bases that match TRBD2. The sequencing input was PBMCs. The TCR sequence derives from a man aged 40-55 years in good health and CMV-seropositive. The CDR3 sequence: CASSSRSGGPIQETQYF. The CDR3 region has the DNA TGTGCCAGCAGCTCCCGTAGCGGGGGGCCCATACAAGAGACCCAGTACTTC. The complete variable domain, with remaining parts taken from reference TRBV7-7 and TRBJ2-5, reads GAGVSQSPRYKVTKRGQDVTLRCDPISSHATLYWYQQALGQGPEFLTYFNYEAQPDKSGLPSDRFSAERPEGSISTLTIQRTEQRDSAMYRCASSSRSGGPIQETQYFGPGTRLLVL.